Shown below are 23 T cell receptor beta chains from a single sample sequenced in a study of OX40 agonist ivuxolimab in advanced cancers. Generated by immunoSEQ multiplex PCR, the TCRdb table keeps only in-frame clones and is missing some. The sample includes 71,000 or so clones, 91% of them seen just once. The sequencing here drew on CD4+ or CD8+ T cells sorted from blood, taken in a trial of the OX40 agonist ivuxolimab. The receptor source for this set is an adult with an advanced solid tumor such as melanoma, head and neck, liver or kidney cancer.

The V and J genes are TRBV11-3 and TRBJ2-7; 11 positions match TRBD1. The CDR3 sequence is 16 residues long. Germline V gives CDR1 SGHNT, CDR2 YENEEA. The V segment lost 1 base and the J segment 6 bases; nucleotides outside the gene matches: 8. The CDR3 sequence: CASSLVWDRGSTEQYF. CDR3 DNA sequence: TGTGCCAGCAGCTTAGTCTGGGACAGGGGGTCGACCGAGCAGTACTTC.

This rearrangement joins TRBV30 to TRBJ1-1; the match to TRBD1 covers 8 bases. Looked up from germline, CDR1 is GTSNPN and CDR2 is SVGIG (reference sequence). The V segment lost 1 base and the J segment 0 bases; nucleotides outside the gene matches: 1. The CDR3 is 14 amino acids. The CDR3 reads CAWSGDRLNTEAFF. The CDR3 region has the DNA TGTGCCTGGAGTGGGGACAGGTTGAACACTGAAGCTTTCTTT.

This clone was counted between two and nine times. This rearrangement joins TRBV6-1 to TRBJ2-5; 12 bases line up with TRBD2. Germline assignment: CDR1 MNHNS and CDR2 SASEGT. Germline trimming cut 4 bases from V and 5 bases from J; bases unmatched to any gene: 14. This CDR3 comprises 18 residues. CDR3 protein: CASSVMGLAGGLRETQYF. DNA of the CDR3: TGTGCCAGCAGTGTCATGGGGCTAGCGGGAGGGCTTAGGGAGACCCAGTACTTC.

The chain carries TRBV4-3 and TRBJ1-1; D is undetermined. Germline V gives CDR1 LGHNA, CDR2 YSLEER. The CDR3 contains 13 residues. The V end lost 0 bases, the J end lost 9 bases, and 11 bases lay between the germline ends. The CDR3 region is CASSQELRAKAFF. The DNA of the CDR3 is TGCGCCAGCAGCCAAGAACTCCGGGCTAAAGCTTTCTTT.

The chain has TRBV5-1 and TRBJ2-5; 10 bases line up with TRBD2. This CDR3 spans 16 amino acids. The germline gives CDR1 SGHRS, CDR2 YFSETQ. Trimming cost V 1 base and J 5 bases; bases outside gene matches: 8. CDR3 protein: CASSLTLAGEVETQYF. CDR3 in DNA: TGCGCCAGCAGCTTGACCCTAGCGGGAGAAGTGGAGACCCAGTACTTC.

V gene TRBV5-4 combines with J gene TRBJ2-5, with TRBD1 as a possible D gene (6 bases). V was cut by 0 bases and J by 5 bases, with 8 bases left in between. This CDR3 is built from 13 residues. Germline V gene data show CDR1 as SGHNT and CDR2 as YYREEE (reference sequence). CDR3 sequence reads: CASSLGQAETQYF. CDR3 coding DNA: TGTGCCAGCAGCTTGGGACAGGCGGAGACCCAGTACTTC.

This chain links TRBV5-8 with TRBJ2-6, with unresolved D. The germline V gene has CDR1 SGHTS and CDR2 YDEGEE. This CDR3 comprises 13 residues. The V end lost 7 bases, the J end lost 3 bases, and 8 bases lay between the germline ends. The CDR3 region is CASATFGANVLTF. CDR3 sequence (DNA): TGTGCCAGCGCAACCTTTGGGGCCAACGTCCTGACTTTC.

The CDR3 DNA reads TGTGCCAGCAGCGTCACAGGGGGCTGTAAATCTAGGAACACTGAAGCTTTCTTT. Residues: CASSVTGGCKSRNTEAFF. This sequence joins TRBV9 and TRBJ1-1, with TRBD1 matching 9 bases. Per the germline V gene, CDR1 is SGDLS and CDR2 is YYNGEE. This CDR3 contains 18 residues. The junction had 12 bases not matched to a gene; V was cut back by 2 bases and J by 1 base.

This chain connects TRBV7-9 to TRBJ2-7; D is possibly TRBD1 or TRBD2 (6 bases each). The CDR3 loop spans 15 amino acids. V was cut by 1 base and J by 7 bases, with 17 bases left in between. Germline CDR1 SEHNR, CDR2 FQNEAQ (reference sequence). The chain's CDR3 is CASSLEGGTLREQYF. CDR3 DNA sequence: TGTGCCAGCAGCTTAGAGGGGGGAACCCTCCGGGAGCAGTACTTC.

V gene TRBV4-1 combines with J gene TRBJ1-1; D perhaps matches TRBD1 (6 bases). V was trimmed by 0 bases and J by 5 bases, leaving 19 bases between them. The CDR3 has 17 residues. CDR1 MGHRA and CDR2 YSYEKL come from the germline V gene. CDR3 amino acids: CASSQDVAGRRGTEAFF. CDR3 sequence (DNA): TGCGCCAGCAGCCAAGACGTGGCAGGGCGAAGGGGGACTGAAGCTTTCTTT.

To note about this clone: Additional DNA sequences in this sample encode the identical CDR3. The chain couples TRBV28 to TRBJ1-2, with TRBD1 as a possible D gene (5 bases). This CDR3 has 14 residues. Trimming removed 2 bases from V and 2 bases from J, with 9 bases in between. CDR1 and CDR2 (germline): MDHEN, SYDVKM. CDR3 in amino acids: CASSLGAGNYGYTF. The DNA for the CDR3 is TGTGCCAGCAGTTTAGGGGCGGGAAACTATGGCTACACCTTC.

This clone showed up just once. V gene TRBV18 combines with J gene TRBJ2-7; unclear D gene. Germline CDR1 and CDR2: KGHSH and LQKENI. V lost 3 bases and J lost 7, with 10 bases in between. The CDR3 covers 12 residues. The CDR3 sequence: CASSPRWGEQYF. CDR3 DNA: TGTGCCAGCTCACCCCGATGGGGAGAGCAGTACTTC.

This clone showed up just once. The rearrangement joins TRBV4-2 to TRBJ2-3; 8 bases line up with TRBD2. V shed 3 bases, J shed 1 base, and the junction held 6 bases outside the gene matches. CDR3 length: 16 amino acids. Germline V lookup: CDR1 LGHNA, CDR2 YNFKEQ. CDR3: CASSHDQAGGTDTQYF. In nucleotides, the CDR3 is TGTGCCAGCAGCCATGATCAAGCGGGAGGCACAGATACGCAGTATTTT.

J is TRBJ2-1 and V is TRBV5-1, with 10 bases fitting TRBD2. The germline V gene encodes CDR1 SGHRS and CDR2 YFSETQ. Unmatched junction bases numbered 8, after V lost 4 bases and J lost 7 bases. CDR3 length equals 15 residues. The CDR3 is CASSLRLAGTNEQFF. As DNA, the CDR3 is TGCGCCAGCAGCCTCCGACTAGCGGGCACAAATGAGCAGTTCTTC.

This clone has just one count. CDR3 sequence reads: CASSIGQGAHYEQYF. DNA for the CDR3: TGTGCCAGCAGCATTGGACAGGGGGCCCACTACGAGCAGTACTTC. The J gene is TRBJ2-7, the V gene TRBV11-2; 11 nucleotides line up with TRBD1. The CDR3 runs to 15 residues. CDR1 SGHAT and CDR2 FQNNGV come from the germline V gene. The trim removed 5 bases at V and 3 bases at J, leaving 6 bases unmatched. Combining the CDR3 with reference TRBV11-2 and TRBJ2-7 gives the whole variable domain EAGVAQSPRYKIIEKRQSVAFWCNPISGHATLYWYQQILGQGPKLLIQFQNNGVVDDSQLPKDRFSAERLKGVDSTLKIQPAKLEDSAVYLCASSIGQGAHYEQYFGPGTRLTVT.

J is TRBJ1-5 and V is TRBV6-1; no reliable D call. Germline V gives CDR1 MNHNS, CDR2 SASEGT. V lost 3 bases and J lost 3, with 9 bases in between. This CDR3 is built from 14 residues. CDR3 nucleotides: TGTGCCAGCAGTGAGGGTCCCCACAATCAGCCCCAGCATTTT. This translates into CASSEGPHNQPQHF.

The V gene is TRBV9, the J gene TRBJ2-3; TRBD2 agrees at 9 bases. J was trimmed by 3 bases and V by 3 bases; bases with no gene match: 8. The CDR3 length is 16 residues. CDR1 SGDLS and CDR2 YYNGEE come from the germline V gene. The CDR3 bases are TGTGCCAGCAGCGCCTACCTAGCGGGAACTACAGATACGCAGTATTTT. It is translated as CASSAYLAGTTDTQYF.

The table lists this clone with a few counts. This specimen includes other DNA sequences encoding the same CDR3. The chain combines TRBV28 with TRBJ1-2; D remains ambiguous. The CDR3 has 11 residues. The V gene's germline CDR1 is MDHEN and CDR2 SYDVKM. V was clipped by 6 bases and J by 0 bases, with 2 bases between them. The CDR3 loop reads CASRSNYGYTF. In DNA, the CDR3 is TGTGCCAGCAGGTCTAACTATGGCTACACCTTC.

DNA for the CDR3: TGTGCCAGCAGCCCAGCAATGAACACTGAAGCTTTCTTT. Protein: CASSPAMNTEAFF. The chain uses TRBV7-9 and TRBJ1-1; D is undetermined. The length of the CDR3 is 13 residues. The germline CDR1 and CDR2 sequences are SEHNR and FQNEAQ (reference sequence). With 5 bases removed from V and 0 bases from J, the gap between germline ends came to 7 bases.

The CDR3 DNA reads TGCGCCAGCAGCCGGACACCCGGGAGATTGGTCTACGAGCAGTACTTC. Translated: CASSRTPGRLVYEQYF. This sequence joins TRBV10-1 and TRBJ2-7; D may be TRBD2 (6 bases). V was clipped by 6 bases and J by 3 bases, with 21 bases between them. Germline CDR1 and CDR2: WNHNN and SYGVQD (reference sequence). The CDR3 is 16 residues long.

The V gene is TRBV29-1, the J gene TRBJ2-2; the match to TRBD1 covers 11 bases. The CDR3 covers 14 residues. CDR1 is SQVTM and CDR2 is ANQGSEA in the germline V gene. V gave up 4 bases and J gave up 4 bases; unmatched junction bases: 2. The CDR3 loop is CSVGGQGGTGELFF. The CDR3, as DNA: TGCAGCGTTGGGGGACAGGGGGGCACCGGGGAGCTGTTTTTT.

The chain carries TRBV6-6 and TRBJ1-5; 7 positions match TRBD1. V was clipped by 8 bases and J by 5 bases; unmatched bases: 12. Per germline, CDR1 MNHNY and CDR2 SVGAGI (reference sequence). The CDR3 contains 15 residues. CDR3 loop: CASGPQGDWDQPQHF. Written as DNA, the CDR3 is TGTGCCAGCGGCCCCCAGGGGGATTGGGATCAGCCCCAGCATTTT.

In this sample, this clone turned up a few times. The chain joins TRBV7-2 to TRBJ1-1; D call uncertain. CDR1 and CDR2 from the germline V gene are SGHTA and FQGNSA. The CDR3 length is 13 residues. V lost 2 bases, J lost 3 bases, and 7 bases lay in between. The CDR3 coding sequence is TGTGCCAGCAGCTTAAATGCGTACACTGAAGCTTTCTTT. Protein: CASSLNAYTEAFF.